The clone carrying this T cell receptor beta chain turned up a few times. Its target is not known. The data stem from a study of T-cell memory formation after mild COVID-19. Study results and limitations: Those CD4+ clones that contracted were mainly in CM and EM (CD8+ ones in EMRA). Researchers found some responding clones in pre-infection memory, a sign that cross-reactive memory joined.

From the 5' RACE reads, TCRdb called clonotypes with MiXCR, one entry per CDR3 protein. The table includes fewer than 350,000 distinct CDR3 sequences, 15% to 20% detected once. Losses at the gene ends were 6 bases for V and 5 bases for J; bases not matched to a gene: 10. CDR3 length equals 15 residues. Germline V gene lookup returns CDR1 LNHDA and CDR2 SQIVND (reference sequence). Sequencing input: PBMCs or a T cell subset sorted from them (not recorded which). The TCR sequence derives from a man younger than 35 who had mild COVID-19 (a few samples of this study predate the infection). Cell type and time point are not known. The chain employs TRBV19 and TRBJ2-1; 7 bases are shared with TRBD1. The CDR3 nucleotides are TGTGCCAGTAGCCCCGGGACAGCGTCCCACAATGAGCAGTTCTTC. This codes for CASSPGTASHNEQFF.